One sample yielded the 7 T cell receptor beta chains listed below, sequenced in a study of blood T cell repertoires in COVID-19. Only in-frame clones appear in the TCRdb table, and some are missing; sequencing was by immunoSEQ multiplex PCR. The data contain 200,000 to 250,000 clones, around 85% of them singletons. Source material: PBMCs or T cells enriched from blood (not recorded which). The source is a middle-aged man who had recovered from COVID-19.

The chain is built from TRBV9 and TRBJ2-7; perhaps TRBD1 as D (5 bases). V was shortened by 4 bases and J by 1 base, with 15 bases between the two germline ends. The CDR3 spans 15 residues. CDR1 SGDLS and CDR2 YYNGEE come from the germline V gene. The CDR3 region is CASSPTPTASYEQYF. The DNA for the CDR3 is TGTGCCAGCAGCCCGACCCCGACAGCTTCCTACGAGCAGTACTTC.

This clone was seen only once. This sequence joins TRBV6-5 and TRBJ1-2; 7 positions match TRBD1. Germline trimming cut 6 bases from V and 4 bases from J; bases unmatched to any gene: 11. The CDR3 is made up of 15 amino acids. The V gene's germline CDR1 is MNHEY and CDR2 SVGAGI. Here the CDR3 DNA reads TGTGCCAGCAGCCCCGCCTACAGGGGCGGCTATGGCTACACCTTC. It specifies CASSPAYRGGYGYTF.

J is TRBJ1-2 and V is TRBV28, with D possibly TRBD1 on 6 matching bases. The V gene lost 5 bases and the J gene lost 8 bases, with 6 bases spanning the gap. This CDR3 contains 10 residues. The germline CDR1 and CDR2 sequences are MDHEN and SYDVKM. The CDR3: CASSGGGYTF. CDR3 DNA sequence: TGTGCCAGCAGTGGGGGCGGCTACACCTTC.

The V call is TRBV2, the J call TRBJ2-7; D ambiguous. This CDR3 is built from 14 residues. The germline V gene has CDR1 SNHLY and CDR2 FYNNEI. Trimming cost V 6 bases and J 6 bases, with 18 bases left between them. DNA of the CDR3: TGTGCCAGCAGCGATCCTAGAACGCTAGGCGAGCAGTACTTC. Amino acids: CASSDPRTLGEQYF.

V gene TRBV2 combines with J gene TRBJ1-3, with a weak D call TRBD1 (5 bases). In germline, CDR1 is SNHLY, CDR2 FYNNEI. Between the trimmed V and J ends, which lost 8 bases and 7 bases, there was a span of 12 bases. The CDR3 sequence is 12 residues long. The CDR3 nucleotides read TGTGCCAGCTGGGGCTATAGCAACACCATATATTTT. Amino acid sequence: CASWGYSNTIYF.

The chain uses TRBV7-9 and TRBJ1-1, with 8 bases that match TRBD1. Losses at the gene ends were 5 bases for V and 4 bases for J; bases not matched to a gene: 12. CDR3 size: 16 residues. Germline V CDR1 and CDR2: SEHNR, FQNEAQ (reference sequence). The CDR3 nucleotides read TGTGCCAGCAGCGTTTACACAGGGGGTGGGAGCACTGAAGCTTTCTTT. Protein sequence: CASSVYTGGGSTEAFF.

This chain joins TRBV10-3 and TRBJ1-2, with D possibly TRBD1 on 5 matching bases. This CDR3 comprises 15 residues. Trimming removed 6 bases from V and 4 bases from J, with 18 bases in between. Per germline, CDR1 ENHRY and CDR2 SYGVKD. CDR3 region: CAIREDGGLSYGYTF. CDR3 coding DNA: TGTGCCATCAGGGAGGATGGGGGGTTGTCCTATGGCTACACCTTC.